The 4 T cell receptor beta chains in this list originate from one sample, sequenced in a study of shared clonotypes between healthy human individuals. Libraries were prepared by immunoSEQ multiplex PCR; TCRdb keeps only in-frame clonotypes and omits some of them. The sample lists approximately 2,000,000 clones, 85% to 95% occurring once. The sequencing input was naive CD4+ T cells from PBMCs. The subset was: CD45RA+ positively selected. The origin of the receptors is a man younger than 35 in good health. Some clones in this sample may be carry-over from other donors' samples.

The V call is TRBV28, the J call TRBJ1-3; weak D call: TRBD1 (6 bases). The V gene lost 5 bases and the J gene lost 4 bases, with 15 bases spanning the gap. CDR1 is MDHEN and CDR2 is SYDVKM in the germline V gene. The CDR3 loop spans 15 amino acids. CDR3 DNA: TGTGCCAGCAGTCAACAGGGTGTGAAAGGAAACACCATATATTTT. As protein: CASSQQGVKGNTIYF. Using reference TRBV28 and TRBJ1-3 for the parts outside the CDR3, the full variable domain is DVKVTQSSRYLVKRTGEKVFLECVQDMDHENMFWYRQDPGLGLRLIYFSYDVKMKEKGDIPEGYSVSREKKERFSLILESASTNQTSMYLCASSQQGVKGNTIYFGEGSWLTVV.

The CDR3 loop reads CASSPFRGGNTEAFF. The CDR3 nucleotides are TGTGCCAGTAGTCCGTTTCGCGGCGGGAACACTGAAGCTTTCTTT. This chain joins TRBV19 and TRBJ1-1; D is ambiguous. Per the germline V gene, CDR1 is LNHDA and CDR2 is SQIVND (reference sequence). The CDR3 is made up of 15 amino acids. V lost 5 bases, J lost 1 base, and 14 bases lay in between.

This clone was observed once. The chain carries TRBV5-1 and TRBJ2-7, with TRBD1 matching 8 bases. The V and J ends lost 4 bases and 6 bases, in that order; junction bases with no gene match: 9. The CDR3 covers 14 residues. CDR1 is SGHRS, CDR2 YFSETQ, per germline. The CDR3: CASSPQDRVIEQYF. In DNA, the CDR3 is TGCGCCAGCAGCCCCCAGGACAGGGTCATCGAGCAGTACTTC. The full variable domain, with the rest looked up from reference TRBV5-1 and TRBJ2-7, is KAGVTQTPRYLIKTRGQQVTLSCSPISGHRSVSWYQQTPGQGLQFLFEYFSETQRNKGNFPGRFSGRQFSNSRSEMNVSTLELGDSALYLCASSPQDRVIEQYFGPGTRLTVT.

The chain combines TRBV28 with TRBJ2-6, with D possibly being TRBD2 (7 bases). The CDR3 extends over 15 amino acids. Trimming left V 5 bases short and J 2 bases short, with 10 bases between. Germline V gene data show CDR1 as MDHEN and CDR2 as SYDVKM. CDR3 coding DNA: TGTGCCAGCAGTGGGGGGGCAACTGGGGCCAACGTCCTGACTTTC. Its translation is CASSGGATGANVLTF.